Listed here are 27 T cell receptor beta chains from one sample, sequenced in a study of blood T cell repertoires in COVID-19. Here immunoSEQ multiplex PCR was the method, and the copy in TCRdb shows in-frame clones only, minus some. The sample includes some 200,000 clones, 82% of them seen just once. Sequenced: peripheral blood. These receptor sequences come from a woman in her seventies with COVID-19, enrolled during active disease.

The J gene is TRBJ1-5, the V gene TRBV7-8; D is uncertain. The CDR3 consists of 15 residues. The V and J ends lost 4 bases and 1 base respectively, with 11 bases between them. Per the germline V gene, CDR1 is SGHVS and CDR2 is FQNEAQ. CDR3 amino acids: CASSSRQRSNQPQHF. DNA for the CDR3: TGTGCCAGCAGCTCAAGGCAGAGGAGCAATCAGCCCCAGCATTTT.

CDR3 protein: CASTSSGRPNNEQFF. The CDR3 nucleotides are TGTGCCAGCACCTCTAGCGGGAGGCCAAACAATGAGCAGTTCTTC. The V and J genes are TRBV9 and TRBJ2-1; 11 bases align to TRBD2. After removal of 6 bases from V and 5 bases from J, the junction contained 7 bases not matched to a gene. This CDR3 spans 15 amino acids. Germline values: CDR1 SGDLS, CDR2 YYNGEE.

The CDR3 nucleotides are TGTGCCAGCAGTCCGTCGAGGGCTAGACTAAACACCGGGGAGCTGTTTTTT. Translated, it gives CASSPSRARLNTGELFF. V gene TRBV28 combines with J gene TRBJ2-2, with D maybe TRBD2 (5 bases). The V and J ends lost 5 bases and 2 bases respectively, with 18 bases between them. The length of the CDR3 is 17 residues. Germline-derived CDR1 and CDR2 are MDHEN and SYDVKM.

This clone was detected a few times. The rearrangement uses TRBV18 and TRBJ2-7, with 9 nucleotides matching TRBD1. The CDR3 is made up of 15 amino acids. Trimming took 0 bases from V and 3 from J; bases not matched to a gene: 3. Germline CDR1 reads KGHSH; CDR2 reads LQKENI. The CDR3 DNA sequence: TGTGCCAGCTCACCACCCGAGACAGGGGGCTACGAGCAGTACTTC. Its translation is CASSPPETGGYEQYF.

CDR3 coding DNA: TGTGCCTGGACTAGGAGGGAAGCTTTCTTT. It yields the protein CAWTRREAFF. This sequence joins TRBV30 and TRBJ1-1, with D uncertain. The germline gives CDR1 GTSNPN, CDR2 SVGIG (reference sequence). The CDR3 extends over 10 amino acids. Trimming removed 4 bases at V and 8 bases at J, with 8 bases between. Full variable domain (rest looked up from reference TRBV30 and TRBJ1-1): SQTIHQWPATLVQPVGSPLSLECTVEGTSNPNLYWYRQAAGRGLQLLFYSVGIGQISSEVPQNLSASRPQDRQFILSSKKLLLSDSGFYLCAWTRREAFFGQGTRLTVV.

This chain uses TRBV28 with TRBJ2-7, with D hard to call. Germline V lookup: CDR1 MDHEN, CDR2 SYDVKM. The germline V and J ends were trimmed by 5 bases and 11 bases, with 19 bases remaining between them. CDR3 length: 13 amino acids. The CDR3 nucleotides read TGTGCCAGCAGTACTGAGGCCGGAGAGTGGAAGTACTTC. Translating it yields CASSTEAGEWKYF. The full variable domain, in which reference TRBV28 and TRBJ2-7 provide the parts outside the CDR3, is DVKVTQSSRYLVKRTGEKVFLECVQDMDHENMFWYRQDPGLGLRLIYFSYDVKMKEKGDIPEGYSVSREKKERFSLILESASTNQTSMYLCASSTEAGEWKYFGPGTRLTVT.

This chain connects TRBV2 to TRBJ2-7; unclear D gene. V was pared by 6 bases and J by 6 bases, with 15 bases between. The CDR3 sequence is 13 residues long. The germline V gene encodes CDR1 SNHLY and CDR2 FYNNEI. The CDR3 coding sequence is TGTGCCAGCAGATTTCAGGCATACGGCGAGCAGTACTTC. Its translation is CASRFQAYGEQYF.

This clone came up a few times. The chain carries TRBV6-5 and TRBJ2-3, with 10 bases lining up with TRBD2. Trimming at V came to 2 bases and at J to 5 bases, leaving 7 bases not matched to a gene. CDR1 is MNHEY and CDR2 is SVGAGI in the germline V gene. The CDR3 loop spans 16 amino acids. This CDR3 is CASSYGGTSERDTQYF. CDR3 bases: TGTGCCAGCAGTTACGGGGGGACTAGCGAAAGAGATACGCAGTATTTT.

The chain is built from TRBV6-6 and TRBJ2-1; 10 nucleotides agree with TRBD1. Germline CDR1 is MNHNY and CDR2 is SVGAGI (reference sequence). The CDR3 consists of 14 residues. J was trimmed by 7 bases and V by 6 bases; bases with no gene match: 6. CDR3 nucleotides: TGTGCCAGCAGGCCGACAGGGGGCAGGAATGAGCAGTTCTTC. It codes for CASRPTGGRNEQFF.

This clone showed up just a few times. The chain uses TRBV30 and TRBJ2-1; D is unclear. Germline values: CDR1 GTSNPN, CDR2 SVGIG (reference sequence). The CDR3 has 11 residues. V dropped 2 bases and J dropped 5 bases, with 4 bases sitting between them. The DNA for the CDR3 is TGTGCCTGGAGTCCAGACAATGAGCAGTTCTTC. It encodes CAWSPDNEQFF.

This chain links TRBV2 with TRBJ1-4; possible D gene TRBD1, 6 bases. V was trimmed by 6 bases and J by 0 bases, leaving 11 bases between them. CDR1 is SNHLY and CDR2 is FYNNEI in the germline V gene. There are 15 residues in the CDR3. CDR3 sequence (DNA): TGTGCCAGCAGATGGACAGTTCCAACTAATGAAAAACTGTTTTTT. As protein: CASRWTVPTNEKLFF.

CDR3 loop: CASSEGLAGETQYF. The CDR3 DNA reads TGTGCCAGCAGTGAGGGACTAGCGGGCGAGACCCAGTACTTC. The rearrangement joins TRBV2 to TRBJ2-5; TRBD2 agrees at 12 bases. Germline assignment: CDR1 SNHLY and CDR2 FYNNEI. CDR3 length equals 14 residues. Trimming removed 3 bases from V and 5 bases from J; junction bases left unmatched: 1.

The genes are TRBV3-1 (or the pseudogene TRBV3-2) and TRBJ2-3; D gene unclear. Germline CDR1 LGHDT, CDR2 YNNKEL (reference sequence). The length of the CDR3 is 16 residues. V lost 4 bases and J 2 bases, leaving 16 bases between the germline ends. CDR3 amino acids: CASSPVPFKFTDTQYF. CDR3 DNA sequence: TGTGCCAGCAGCCCTGTCCCGTTTAAATTCACAGATACGCAGTATTTT.

The CDR3 region has the DNA TGTGCCAGTAGTACCGCGACAGCGAACACTGAAGCTTTCTTT. Encoded protein: CASSTATANTEAFF. The rearrangement joins TRBV19 to TRBJ1-1; possible D gene TRBD1, 5 bases. CDR1 and CDR2 (germline): LNHDA, SQIVND (reference sequence). The V end lost 4 bases, the J end lost 1 base, and 10 bases lay between the germline ends. The length of the CDR3 is 14 residues. Full variable domain (outside the CDR3, taken from reference TRBV19 and TRBJ1-1): DGGITQSPKYLFRKEGQNVTLSCEQNLNHDAMYWYRQDPGQGLRLIYYSQIVNDFQKGDIAEGYSVSREKKESFPLTVTSAQKNPTAFYLCASSTATANTEAFFGQGTRLTVV.

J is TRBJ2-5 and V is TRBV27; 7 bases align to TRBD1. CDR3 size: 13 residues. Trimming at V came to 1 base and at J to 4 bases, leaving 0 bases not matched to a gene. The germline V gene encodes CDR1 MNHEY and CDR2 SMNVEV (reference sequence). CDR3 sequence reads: CASSLYRGETQYF. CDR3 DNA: TGTGCCAGCAGTTTATACAGGGGAGAGACCCAGTACTTC.

CDR3 in amino acids: CASSQDLQTLGYTF. DNA of the CDR3: TGTGCCAGCAGCCAAGATCTCCAGACACTTGGCTACACCTTC. The chain joins TRBV14 to TRBJ1-2; D unresolved. V was cut by 0 bases and J by 7 bases, with 12 bases left in between. The CDR3 contains 14 residues. In germline, CDR1 is SGHDN, CDR2 FVKESK.

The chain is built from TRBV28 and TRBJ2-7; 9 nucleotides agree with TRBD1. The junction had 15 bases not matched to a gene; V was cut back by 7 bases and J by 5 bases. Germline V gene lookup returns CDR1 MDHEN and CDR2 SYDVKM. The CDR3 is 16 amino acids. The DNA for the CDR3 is TGTGCCAGCAATCCGAACCAAGGACAGGGGAGACACGAGCAGTACTTC. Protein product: CASNPNQGQGRHEQYF.

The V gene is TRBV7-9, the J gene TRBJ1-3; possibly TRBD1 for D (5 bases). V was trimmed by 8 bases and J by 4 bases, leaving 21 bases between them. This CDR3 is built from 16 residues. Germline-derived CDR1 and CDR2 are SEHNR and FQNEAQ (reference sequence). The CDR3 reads CASAVGLVTMGNTIYF. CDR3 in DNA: TGTGCCAGCGCCGTGGGACTGGTTACCATGGGAAACACCATATATTTT. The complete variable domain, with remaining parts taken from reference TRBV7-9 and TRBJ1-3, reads DTGVSQNPRHKITKRGQNVTFRCDPISEHNRLYWYRQTLGQGPEFLTYFQNEAQLEKSRLLSDRFSAERPKGSFSTLEIQRTEQGDSAMYLCASAVGLVTMGNTIYFGEGSWLTVV.

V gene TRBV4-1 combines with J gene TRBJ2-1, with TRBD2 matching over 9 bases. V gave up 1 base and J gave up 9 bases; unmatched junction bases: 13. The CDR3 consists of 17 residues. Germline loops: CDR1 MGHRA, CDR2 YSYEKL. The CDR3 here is CASSQAAGLARGSEQFF. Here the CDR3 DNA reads TGCGCCAGCAGCCAAGCCGCGGGACTAGCTCGTGGAAGTGAGCAGTTCTTC.

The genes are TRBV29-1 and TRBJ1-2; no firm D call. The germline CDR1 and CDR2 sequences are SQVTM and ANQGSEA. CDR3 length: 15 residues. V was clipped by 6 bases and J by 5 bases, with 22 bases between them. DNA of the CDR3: TGCAGCGTCGAGGGATTAGGGAGAGTGGGATATGGCTACACCTTC. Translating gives CSVEGLGRVGYGYTF.

The CDR3 nucleotides read TGTGCCTGGAGTCTTCCAGGGGGGTCCTACGAGCAGTACTTC. It encodes CAWSLPGGSYEQYF. This rearrangement joins TRBV30 to TRBJ2-7, with D possibly being TRBD1 (7 bases). This CDR3 comprises 14 residues. Germline assignment: CDR1 GTSNPN and CDR2 SVGIG (reference sequence). V was cut by 2 bases and J by 1 base, with 12 bases left in between. Supplemented by reference TRBV30 and TRBJ2-7, the full variable domain reads SQTIHQWPATLVQPVGSPLSLECTVEGTSNPNLYWYRQAAGRGLQLLFYSVGIGQISSEVPQNLSASRPQDRQFILSSKKLLLSDSGFYLCAWSLPGGSYEQYFGPGTRLTVT.

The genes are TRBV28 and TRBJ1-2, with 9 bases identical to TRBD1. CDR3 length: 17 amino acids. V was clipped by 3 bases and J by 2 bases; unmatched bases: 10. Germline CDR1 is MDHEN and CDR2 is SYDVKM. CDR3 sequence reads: CASSLPRQGGTNYGYTF. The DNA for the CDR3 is TGTGCCAGCAGTTTGCCCCGACAGGGGGGGACCAACTATGGCTACACCTTC.

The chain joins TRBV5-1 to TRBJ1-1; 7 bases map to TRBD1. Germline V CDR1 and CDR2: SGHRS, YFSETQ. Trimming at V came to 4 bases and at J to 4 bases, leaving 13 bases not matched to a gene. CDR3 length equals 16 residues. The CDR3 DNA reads TGCGCCAGCAGCCTGTCCCTGGGACAGTCGGCCACTGAAGCTTTCTTT. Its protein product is CASSLSLGQSATEAFF.

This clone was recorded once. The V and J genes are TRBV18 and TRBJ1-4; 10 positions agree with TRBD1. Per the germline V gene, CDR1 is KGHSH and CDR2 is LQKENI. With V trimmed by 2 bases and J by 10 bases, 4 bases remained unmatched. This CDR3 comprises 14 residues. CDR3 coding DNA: TGTGCCAGCTCACCAGGGACAGGGGCAGTAAAACTGTTTTTT. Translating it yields CASSPGTGAVKLFF.

The CDR3 loop is CARRLAGTLSNTEAFF. The CDR3 region has the DNA TGTGCCCGCCGGCTGGCAGGGACTCTCTCCAACACTGAAGCTTTCTTT. The V call is TRBV28, the J call TRBJ1-1, with D possibly matching TRBD1 (5 bases). V was trimmed by 11 bases and J by 2 bases, leaving 24 bases between them. This CDR3 has 16 amino acids. CDR1 is MDHEN and CDR2 is SYDVKM in the germline V gene. Complete variable domain (other parts from reference TRBV28 and TRBJ1-1): DVKVTQSSRYLVKRTGEKVFLECVQDMDHENMFWYRQDPGLGLRLIYFSYDVKMKEKGDIPEGYSVSREKKERFSLILESASTNQTSMYLCARRLAGTLSNTEAFFGQGTRLTVV.

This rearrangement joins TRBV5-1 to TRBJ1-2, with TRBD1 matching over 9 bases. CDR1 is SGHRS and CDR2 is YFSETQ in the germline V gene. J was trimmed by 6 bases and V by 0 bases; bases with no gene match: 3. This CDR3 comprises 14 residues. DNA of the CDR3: TGCGCCAGCAGCTTGGTACAGGGGGCAGATGGCTACACCTTC. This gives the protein CASSLVQGADGYTF.

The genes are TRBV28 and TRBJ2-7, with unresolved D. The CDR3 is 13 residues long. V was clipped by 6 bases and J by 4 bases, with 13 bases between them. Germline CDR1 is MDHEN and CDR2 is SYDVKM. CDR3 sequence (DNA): TGTGCCAGCAGATTCCCAACGGGTTACGAGCAGTACTTC. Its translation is CASRFPTGYEQYF.